The source of this TCR beta chain is a study of T cell responses to AZD1222 COVID-19 vaccine. As for the study in general: Second doses that came at about 4 or about 12 weeks were put together.

This CDR3 has 14 residues. V was clipped by 0 bases and J by 8 bases, with 13 bases between them. Germline values: CDR1 LGHNA, CDR2 YSLEER. The protocol was immunoSEQ multiplex PCR, while the TCRdb copy is restricted to in-frame clones and leaves out a portion. The sample comprises under 70,000 clones, 80% to 85% of which are singletons, and 21% rests with the top ten. The sample holds a few counts of this clone. The sequencing used peripheral blood, collected on day 0 of AZD1222 vaccination. This clonotype was obtained from an adult in good health. V usage is TRBV4-3 and J usage is TRBJ1-2, with D uncertain. The CDR3 nucleotides read TGCGCCAGCAGCCAAGATTTAGGGAAGCGCGGCTACACCTTC. Amino acids: CASSQDLGKRGYTF.